This TCR beta chain was sequenced during a study of Graves' ophthalmopathy and Graves' hyperthyroidism. From RNA, the CDR3 regions of TCR beta chains were amplified and sequenced. Second-round multiplex PCR followed a first-round RT-PCR using HTBI primers. One entry per CDR3 protein results from TCRdb running MiXCR on the multiplex PCR reads. The repertoire includes about 390,000 distinct CDR3 sequences, about 18% of them detected once, and 2.4% sits in the top ten. Germline values: CDR1 LGHNA, CDR2 YSLEER. The length of the CDR3 is 15 residues. The V segment lost 1 base and the J segment 6 bases; nucleotides outside the gene matches: 4. This clonotype was seen repeatedly, ten times or more. The antigen remains unidentified. Whole-study results and caveats: Sensitivity reached over 85% and specificity about 80% for a 13-signature model separating ophthalmopathy from stable hyperthyroidism.

This chain uses TRBV4-3 with TRBJ1-5, with 9 positions matching TRBD1. This sequence was found in an adult woman with stable Graves' hyperthyroidism. Sequencing input: peripheral blood. The CDR3 sequence is CASSQGTGVAQPQHF. CDR3 nucleotides: TGCGCCAGCAGCCAAGGGACAGGGGTGGCTCAGCCCCAGCATTTT.